The table lists the clone carrying this T cell receptor (beta chain) with a count of one. What it binds is not known. Profiled with immunoSEQ multiplex PCR; TCRdb holds only in-frame clones, not every one. The sample carries 100,000 or so clones, around 94% recorded once. The record originates from a study of T cell responses to AZD1222 COVID-19 vaccine. For the study at large: Pooled in the analysis were second doses at about 4 or about 12 weeks.

General study results and limits: Most donors were white British and more were female, and clonal diversity was possibly underestimated. Nearly half of spike-specific TCRs reportedly target unmutated variant regions. The number of AZD1222 recipients seropositive at baseline was only five or six.

This receptor was taken from an adult in good health. Sequencing was performed on peripheral blood, taken on day 0 of AZD1222 vaccination.

The CDR3 DNA reads as TGTGCCAGCAGCATTGACAGGGGGCTAGTGTACCAAGAGACCCAGTACTTC. This codes for CASSIDRGLVYQETQYF. The chain links TRBV7-9 to TRBJ2-5, with 10 positions matching TRBD1. CDR3 length equals 17 residues. The germline gives CDR1 SEHNR, CDR2 FQNEAQ (reference sequence). The V and J ends lost 5 bases and 0 bases, in that order; junction bases with no gene match: 9.